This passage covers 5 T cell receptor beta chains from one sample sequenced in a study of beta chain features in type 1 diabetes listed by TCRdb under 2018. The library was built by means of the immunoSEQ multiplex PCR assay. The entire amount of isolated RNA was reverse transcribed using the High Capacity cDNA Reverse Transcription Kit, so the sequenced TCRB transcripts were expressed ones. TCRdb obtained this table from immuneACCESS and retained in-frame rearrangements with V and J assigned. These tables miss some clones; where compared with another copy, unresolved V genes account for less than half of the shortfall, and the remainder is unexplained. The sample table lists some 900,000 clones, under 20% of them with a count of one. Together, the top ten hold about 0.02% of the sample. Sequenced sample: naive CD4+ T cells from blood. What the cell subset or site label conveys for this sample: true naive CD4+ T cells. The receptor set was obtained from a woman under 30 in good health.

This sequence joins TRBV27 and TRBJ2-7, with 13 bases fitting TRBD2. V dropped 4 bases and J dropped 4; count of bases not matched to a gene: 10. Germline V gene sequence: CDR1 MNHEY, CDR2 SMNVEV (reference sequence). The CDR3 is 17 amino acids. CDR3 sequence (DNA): TGTGCCAGCAGTTCGCGAGGACTAGCGGGAGCCCTATACGAGCAGTACTTC. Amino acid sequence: CASSSRGLAGALYEQYF.

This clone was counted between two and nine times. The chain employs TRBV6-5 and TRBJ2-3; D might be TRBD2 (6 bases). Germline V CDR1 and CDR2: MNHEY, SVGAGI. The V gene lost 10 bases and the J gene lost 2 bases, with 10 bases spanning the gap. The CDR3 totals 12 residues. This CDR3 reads CATAGNTDTQYF. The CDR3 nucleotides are TGTGCCACCGCGGGGAACACAGATACGCAGTATTTT.

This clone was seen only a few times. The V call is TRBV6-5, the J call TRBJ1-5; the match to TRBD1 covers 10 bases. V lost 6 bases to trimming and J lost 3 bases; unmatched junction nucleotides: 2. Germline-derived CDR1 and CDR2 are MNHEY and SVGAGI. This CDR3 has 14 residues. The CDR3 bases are TGTGCCAGCAGGGGGACAGGGGCCAATCAGCCCCAGCATTTT. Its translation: CASRGTGANQPQHF.

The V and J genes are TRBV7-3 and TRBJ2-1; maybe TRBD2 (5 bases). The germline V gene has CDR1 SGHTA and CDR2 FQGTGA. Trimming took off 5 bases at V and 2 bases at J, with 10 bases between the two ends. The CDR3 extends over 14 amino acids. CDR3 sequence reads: CASSPSSTYNEQFF. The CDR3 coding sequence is TGTGCCAGCAGCCCTAGCTCCACCTACAATGAGCAGTTCTTC.

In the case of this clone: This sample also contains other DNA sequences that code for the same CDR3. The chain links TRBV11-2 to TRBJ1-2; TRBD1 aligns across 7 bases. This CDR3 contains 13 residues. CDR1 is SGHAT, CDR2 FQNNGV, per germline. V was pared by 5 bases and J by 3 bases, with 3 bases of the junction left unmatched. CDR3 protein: CASSPDRDYGYTF. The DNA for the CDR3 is TGTGCCAGCAGCCCTGACAGGGACTATGGCTACACCTTC. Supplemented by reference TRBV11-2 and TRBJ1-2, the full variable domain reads EAGVAQSPRYKIIEKRQSVAFWCNPISGHATLYWYQQILGQGPKLLIQFQNNGVVDDSQLPKDRFSAERLKGVDSTLKIQPAKLEDSAVYLCASSPDRDYGYTFGSGTRLTVV.